The 28 T cell receptor beta chains below all came from one sample that was sequenced in a study of blood T cell repertoires in COVID-19. Only in-frame clones appear in the TCRdb table, and some are missing; sequencing was by immunoSEQ multiplex PCR. This sample carries more than 150,000 clones, around 87% of them seen once, and the ten largest clones take approximately 0.88%. Sequenced sample: peripheral blood. The origin of the receptors is a woman aged 18-35 years who had recovered from COVID-19.

The chain combines TRBV7-2 with TRBJ2-7, with D perhaps matching TRBD1 (6 bases). The CDR3 loop spans 16 amino acids. Germline V CDR1 and CDR2: SGHTA, FQGNSA. The ends were cut back, 3 bases at V and 0 bases at J, with 15 bases in the middle. The CDR3 DNA reads as TGTGCCAGCAGCTTCTCCGACAGGACGTCCTCCTACGAGCAGTACTTC. It translates to CASSFSDRTSSYEQYF. Complete variable domain (other parts from reference TRBV7-2 and TRBJ2-7): GAGVSQSPSNKVTEKGKDVELRCDPISGHTALYWYRQSLGQGLEFLIYFQGNSAPDKSGLPSDRFSAERTGGSVSTLTIQRTQQEDSAVYLCASSFSDRTSSYEQYFGPGTRLTVT.

The chain uses TRBV6-6 and TRBJ2-3; 11 bases are shared with TRBD2. The ends lost 5 bases at V and 4 bases at J; junction bases unmatched: 11. The CDR3 length is 17 residues. Germline CDR1 is MNHNY and CDR2 is SVGAGI (reference sequence). CDR3 coding DNA: TGTGCCAGCAGTCCCAAACTAGCGGGGGCGTTTTCAGATACGCAGTATTTT. Its translation: CASSPKLAGAFSDTQYF.

The CDR3 here is CASSGISGNVAGELFF. DNA of the CDR3: TGTGCCAGCAGCGGGATTAGCGGGAATGTCGCCGGGGAGCTGTTTTTT. The chain joins TRBV5-4 to TRBJ2-2; 8 nucleotides align to TRBD2. The length of the CDR3 is 16 residues. The germline V gene has CDR1 SGHNT and CDR2 YYREEE (reference sequence). V gave up 4 bases and J gave up 6 bases; unmatched junction bases: 11. Full variable domain (rest looked up from reference TRBV5-4 and TRBJ2-2): ETGVTQSPTHLIKTRGQQVTLRCSSQSGHNTVSWYQQALGQGPQFIFQYYREEENGRGNFPPRFSGLQFPNYSSELNVNALELDDSALYLCASSGISGNVAGELFFGEGSRLTVL.

V and J are TRBV2 and TRBJ2-1; 12 bases fit TRBD2. The CDR3 spans 17 residues. Germline CDR1 and CDR2: SNHLY and FYNNEI. With 3 bases clipped from V and 0 bases from J, the junction kept 3 bases outside the gene matches. In DNA, the CDR3 is TGTGCCAGCAGTGATTCTAGCGGGGGGGCCTCCTACAATGAGCAGTTCTTC. Protein product: CASSDSSGGASYNEQFF. The whole variable domain, filled in from reference TRBV2 and TRBJ2-1, reads EPEVTQTPSHQVTQMGQEVILRCVPISNHLYFYWYRQILGQKVEFLVSFYNNEISEKSEIFDDQFSVERPDGSNFTLKIRSTKLEDSAMYFCASSDSSGGASYNEQFFGPGTRLTVL.

The chain combines TRBV18 with TRBJ2-5; 9 positions match TRBD1. In germline, CDR1 is KGHSH, CDR2 LQKENI. Germline trimming cut 6 bases from V and 1 base from J; bases unmatched to any gene: 21. This CDR3 has 20 amino acids. This chain's CDR3 is CASSPQWTGVKIDVQETQYF. The CDR3 DNA is TGTGCCAGCTCCCCTCAGTGGACAGGGGTCAAAATTGACGTCCAAGAGACCCAGTACTTC.

This sequence joins TRBV19 and TRBJ2-3, with 8 bases aligning to TRBD1. Germline lookup yields CDR1 LNHDA and CDR2 SQIVND (reference sequence). J was trimmed by 0 bases and V by 1 base; bases with no gene match: 3. The CDR3 is made up of 16 amino acids. CDR3 loop: CASSIVYRGSTDTQYF. CDR3 sequence (DNA): TGTGCCAGTAGTATAGTTTACAGGGGGAGCACAGATACGCAGTATTTT.

This clone has just one count. The rearrangement links TRBV5-4 to TRBJ2-7; D is uncertain. There are 12 residues in the CDR3. The germline V and J ends were trimmed by 1 base and 6 bases, with 8 bases remaining between them. Germline CDR1 and CDR2: SGHNT and YYREEE (reference sequence). The CDR3 nucleotides read TGTGCCAGCAGCTTGTTAGATGGCGAGCAGTACGTC. This gives the protein CASSLLDGEQYV.

The chain combines TRBV5-5 with TRBJ2-5; 9 bases agree with TRBD1. V was clipped by 4 bases and J by 5 bases; unmatched bases: 6. The length of the CDR3 is 14 residues. Germline lookup yields CDR1 SGHKS and CDR2 YYEKEE (reference sequence). CDR3 nucleotide sequence: TGTGCCAGCAGCATGGGACAGGGATCCGAGACCCAGTACTTC. Amino acids: CASSMGQGSETQYF.

This chain links TRBV5-4 with TRBJ2-3; 10 nucleotides align to TRBD2. Germline CDR1 reads SGHNT; CDR2 reads YYREEE (reference sequence). The CDR3 is 15 residues long. V shed 4 bases, J shed 4 bases, and the junction held 6 bases outside the gene matches. CDR3 sequence reads: CASSHPSGGADTQYF. The DNA for the CDR3 is TGTGCCAGCAGCCACCCTAGCGGGGGCGCAGATACGCAGTATTTT.

J is TRBJ1-1 and V is TRBV5-5; 7 positions match TRBD1. The CDR3 loop spans 13 amino acids. J was trimmed by 4 bases and V by 7 bases; bases with no gene match: 7. Germline V gives CDR1 SGHKS, CDR2 YYEKEE (reference sequence). CDR3 sequence: CASGHRGITEAFF. CDR3 nucleotide sequence: TGTGCCAGCGGCCACAGGGGAATCACTGAAGCTTTCTTT.

The V gene is TRBV7-8, the J gene TRBJ2-5; 7 nucleotides agree with TRBD2. CDR1 SGHVS and CDR2 FQNEAQ come from the germline V gene. Unmatched junction bases numbered 13, after V lost 1 base and J lost 5 bases. This CDR3 comprises 17 residues. Here the CDR3 reads CASSLDFSLGGGETQYF. The CDR3 DNA sequence: TGTGCCAGCAGCTTAGACTTTAGCCTCGGGGGAGGGGAGACCCAGTACTTC.

V and J are TRBV28 and TRBJ1-1, with D perhaps TRBD1 (5 bases). Germline loops: CDR1 MDHEN, CDR2 SYDVKM. The CDR3 totals 15 residues. Trimming took off 3 bases at V and 4 bases at J, with 15 bases between the two ends. CDR3 residues: CASSFSAWGGTEAFF. In nucleotides, the CDR3 is TGTGCCAGCAGTTTTTCGGCGTGGGGCGGCACTGAAGCTTTCTTT.

The chain links TRBV7-2 to TRBJ1-1; perhaps TRBD1 as D (6 bases). The CDR3 contains 15 residues. CDR1 and CDR2 (germline): SGHTA, FQGNSA. Trimming took off 4 bases at V and 4 bases at J, with 16 bases between the two ends. CDR3 loop: CASSSRGGRSTEAFF. The DNA of the CDR3 is TGTGCCAGCAGCTCCCGGGGGGGGCGGAGCACTGAAGCTTTCTTT.

This clone occurred once. V usage is TRBV5-1 and J usage is TRBJ1-2; D is undetermined. The CDR3 totals 13 residues. CDR1 is SGHRS, CDR2 YFSETQ, per germline. V shed 4 bases and J shed 4 bases, with 11 bases lying between them. DNA for the CDR3: TGCGCCAGCAGCCAGACACAAACCTATGGCTACACCTTC. As protein: CASSQTQTYGYTF.

CDR3 amino acids: CASSLGAGGGYNEQFF. For the CDR3, the DNA is TGTGCCAGCAGCTTAGGGGCGGGAGGAGGCTACAATGAGCAGTTCTTC. V usage is TRBV11-2 and J usage is TRBJ2-1; 8 bases agree with TRBD2. V lost 1 base and J lost 3; bases outside the gene matches: 5. The germline gives CDR1 SGHAT, CDR2 FQNNGV. There are 16 residues in the CDR3.

The chain couples TRBV6-2 or TRBV6-3 to TRBJ2-5; no reliable D call. Germline assignment: CDR1 MNHEY and CDR2 SVGEGT. The CDR3 consists of 12 residues. Trimming shortened V by 2 bases and J by 5 bases, and 6 bases separated the two germline ends. Here the CDR3 reads CASSYPQETQYF. The CDR3, as DNA: TGTGCCAGCAGTTACCCCCAGGAGACCCAGTACTTC.

V and J are TRBV6-4 and TRBJ1-1, with D maybe TRBD1 (6 bases). The V and J ends lost 2 bases and 4 bases respectively, with 11 bases between them. Germline CDR1 reads MRHNA; CDR2 reads SNTAGT. There are 14 residues in the CDR3. The CDR3 is CASSDGMGATEAFF. CDR3 in DNA: TGTGCCAGCAGTGACGGGATGGGGGCCACTGAAGCTTTCTTT.

V gene TRBV6-4 combines with J gene TRBJ1-1; D is perhaps TRBD1 (6 bases). The CDR3 contains 14 residues. Germline V gene sequence: CDR1 MRHNA, CDR2 SNTAGT. V dropped 2 bases and J dropped 8 bases, with 15 bases sitting between them. In DNA form, the CDR3 reads TGTGCCAGCAGTGACGGGGGCGCGATAACCGAAGCTTTCTTT. Its protein is CASSDGGAITEAFF.

The J gene is TRBJ1-4, the V gene TRBV19; 9 bases fit TRBD1. With V trimmed by 9 bases and J by 8 bases, 10 bases remained unmatched. This CDR3 has 14 amino acids. The germline gives CDR1 LNHDA, CDR2 SQIVND (reference sequence). For the CDR3, the DNA is TGTGCCAGCCTCCGGGGACAGGGCTACGAAAAACTGTTTTTT. This sequence encodes CASLRGQGYEKLFF.

This chain joins TRBV7-3 and TRBJ2-7, with 8 bases that match TRBD1. The germline V gene has CDR1 SGHTA and CDR2 FQGTGA. Unmatched junction bases numbered 6, after V lost 1 base and J lost 4 bases. The CDR3 is 15 amino acids. The CDR3 bases are TGTGCCAGCAGCTTAAGGTCTGGACAGGGTTACGAGCAGTACTTC. Amino acids: CASSLRSGQGYEQYF.

The chain couples TRBV4-1 to TRBJ1-1; D is undetermined. Germline assignment: CDR1 MGHRA and CDR2 YSYEKL. The CDR3 is 14 amino acids. V shed 3 bases and J shed 4 bases, with 12 bases lying between them. CDR3: CASSHKTLPTEAFF. CDR3 bases: TGCGCCAGCAGCCACAAGACTCTTCCCACTGAAGCTTTCTTT.

The chain employs TRBV7-6 and TRBJ1-5; D might be TRBD1 (5 bases). Trimming pared 5 bases from V and 7 bases from J, leaving 15 bases between. Germline CDR1 SGHVS, CDR2 FNYEAQ. This CDR3 is built from 14 residues. CDR3 amino acids: CASSGRGRKQPQHF. CDR3 DNA: TGTGCCAGCAGCGGGCGGGGCAGAAAACAGCCCCAGCATTTT.

This sequence joins TRBV6-5 and TRBJ2-7, with a tentative D call TRBD2 (7 bases). This CDR3 is built from 15 residues. Germline V gene lookup returns CDR1 MNHEY and CDR2 SVGAGI. The V gene lost 4 bases and the J gene lost 1 base, with 14 bases spanning the gap. CDR3 sequence reads: CASSSGGGGSYEQYF. CDR3 coding DNA: TGTGCCAGCAGTTCCGGGGGAGGGGGTTCCTACGAGCAGTACTTC.

The V call is TRBV29-1, the J call TRBJ2-2; D perhaps matches TRBD2 (5 bases). Trimming pared 6 bases from V and 5 bases from J, leaving 10 bases between. Germline CDR1 reads SQVTM; CDR2 reads ANQGSEA. The CDR3 is made up of 12 amino acids. In DNA, the CDR3 is TGCAGCGTAAACGGGGAGACCGGGGAGCTGTTTTTT. Its translation is CSVNGETGELFF.

The DNA for the CDR3 is TGTGCCAGCAGCCAAGATTTGGGACAGGGAGGGAAGACCCAGTACTTC. Its translation is CASSQDLGQGGKTQYF. This sequence joins TRBV3-1 (or the pseudogene TRBV3-2) and TRBJ2-5, with 9 bases matching TRBD1. V trimming: 0 bases; J trimming: 6 bases; junction bases outside the gene matches: 8. This CDR3 region has 16 residues. Germline CDR1 reads LGHDT; CDR2 reads YNNKEL (reference sequence).

J is TRBJ2-2 and V is TRBV2, with 10 bases lining up with TRBD2. Germline V gene data show CDR1 as SNHLY and CDR2 as FYNNEI. The CDR3 runs 15 residues. V shed 4 bases, J shed 1 base, and the junction held 0 bases outside the gene matches. The CDR3 DNA reads as TGTGCCAGCAGTGGACTAGCGGGGAACACCGGGGAGCTGTTTTTT. Translating it yields CASSGLAGNTGELFF.

The chain couples TRBV3-1 (or the pseudogene TRBV3-2) to TRBJ2-3; 8 nucleotides match TRBD2. The germline V gene has CDR1 LGHDT and CDR2 YNNKEL (reference sequence). J gave up 9 bases and V 5 bases, and 4 bases lay outside the gene matches. The CDR3 extends over 12 amino acids. The chain's CDR3 is CASSTRGATQYF. The CDR3 DNA reads TGTGCCAGCAGCACGCGGGGGGCGACGCAGTATTTT.

The chain has TRBV25-1 and TRBJ2-7, with D perhaps TRBD1 (6 bases). The CDR3 spans 15 residues. Germline-derived CDR1 and CDR2 are MGHDK and SYGVNS. V was shortened by 0 bases and J by 2 bases, with 11 bases between the two germline ends. The DNA of the CDR3 is TGTGCCAGCAGTGAATATTCCCAGGGGCCCTACGAGCAGTACGTC. It is translated as CASSEYSQGPYEQYV.